The rows below give T cell receptor beta chains drawn from one sample of a study of Ad26.COV2.S vaccination and SARS-CoV-2 variants. Generated by immunoSEQ multiplex PCR, the TCRdb table keeps only in-frame clones and is missing some. The sample consists of roughly 460,000 clones, 80% to 90% of them appearing once. The sample consisted of peripheral blood, taken in a trial of Ad26.COV2.S vaccine versus placebo. These receptors were taken from a person aged 18-60 years who received the Ad26.COV2.S COVID-19 vaccine or a placebo. Each CDR3 is given with its conserved first and last residue. Each record gives: D gene, clone size, J gene, V gene, CDR3 DNA, CDR3 protein. D genes are given only for firm matches. Some rows have no size entry. The others give once, few or many, or a class for an expanded clone.

>-|-|TRBJ2-2|TRBV19
TGTGCCAGTAGCCCTACTAGGAACACCGGGGAGCTGTTTTTT
CASSPTRNTGELFF
>-|-|TRBJ2-3|TRBV24-1
TGTGCCACCAGGGCGGGGGATACGCAGTATTTT
CATRAGDTQYF
>TRBD2|-|TRBJ2-7|TRBV6-5
TGTGCCAGCAGGGATAGCGGGAGAAACGAGCAGTACTTC
CASRDSGRNEQYF
>-|-|TRBJ1-1|TRBV18
TGTGCCAGCTCACCACGTTCGAACACTGAAGCTTTCTTT
CASSPRSNTEAFF
>TRBD2|-|TRBJ2-2|TRBV18
TGTGCCAGCTCACCAACGCTAGCGGGAGAATCCGGGGAGCTGTTTTTT
CASSPTLAGESGELFF
>TRBD1|-|TRBJ2-5|TRBV11-2
TGTGCCAGCAGCGATTGGGAAATACAGGGGTCCAGGGAGACCCAGTACTTC
CASSDWEIQGSRETQYF
>TRBD2|-|TRBJ2-1|TRBV27
TGTGCCAGCAGTTTATTGTCGGGAGGTCACAATGAGCAGTTCTTC
CASSLLSGGHNEQFF
>TRBD1|once|TRBJ2-7|TRBV10-2
TGCGCCAGCAAGACAGGGGCAGGGCGCGAGCAGTACTTC
CASKTGAGREQYF
>-|-|TRBJ2-3|TRBV4-1
TGCGCCAGCAGCCAAGAGGCAAGAGGGAAAAGCACAGATACGCAGTATTTT
CASSQEARGKSTDTQYF
>TRBD2|-|TRBJ2-3|TRBV4-1
TGCGCCAGCAGCCACCCCCTAGGGGACTATAAGGATACGCAGTATTTT
CASSHPLGDYKDTQYF
>TRBD1|-|TRBJ2-1|TRBV27
TGTGCCAGCAGTTCAGGGGGCGGGAAAAGGTACAATGAGCAGTTCTTC
CASSSGGGKRYNEQFF
>TRBD2|-|TRBJ2-1|TRBV11-2
TGTGCCAGCAGCTCCTACCTTCTAGCGGGAGAATCCTACAATGAGCAGTTCTTC
CASSSYLLAGESYNEQFF
>-|few|TRBJ1-2|TRBV2
TGTGCCAGCAGTGAGATTCCAGACTATGGCTACACCTTC
CASSEIPDYGYTF
>TRBD2|-|TRBJ2-3|TRBV7-3
TGTGCCAGCAGCCTAGCGGGAGGAATAGATACGCAGTATTTT
CASSLAGGIDTQYF
>-|-|TRBJ2-5|TRBV3-1/TRBV3-2
TGTGCCAGCAGCCAAGACGTCCAAGAGACCCAGTACTTC
CASSQDVQETQYF
>-|-|TRBJ1-1|TRBV6-2/TRBV6-3
TGTGCCAGCAGTTTGGACAGTTTCCTAAATTCTTTCTTT
CASSLDSFLNSFF
>TRBD1|-|TRBJ1-5|TRBV2
TGTGCCAGCAGGATGGACAGGGTCTGGGGTCAGCCCCAGCATTTT
CASRMDRVWGQPQHF
>-|-|TRBJ1-2|TRBV2
TGTGCCAGCACCCCAGGTGGGGGTGTAGACTCCTATGGCTACACCTTC
CASTPGGGVDSYGYTF
>TRBD1|-|TRBJ1-6|TRBV5-1
TGCGCCAGCAGCTTGGGAGGGACAGTCAGAGATTCACCCCTCCACTTT
CASSLGGTVRDSPLHF
>TRBD1|-|TRBJ1-2|TRBV15
TGTGCCACCAGCAGAGATAGGTGGGACAGCCGAGCCGGCTACACCTTC
CATSRDRWDSRAGYTF
>-|-|TRBJ1-1|TRBV11-3
TGTGCCAGCAGCTTAGCAGTTTGGACTGAAGCTTTCTTT
CASSLAVWTEAFF
>-|-|TRBJ1-2|TRBV5-1
TGCGCCAGCAGCTTGGCAGGAAACTATGGCTACACCTTC
CASSLAGNYGYTF
>-|-|TRBJ1-6|TRBV7-8
TGTGCCAGCAGCTTGAAATGGGAGAGGTACTATAATTCACCCCTCCACTTT
CASSLKWERYYNSPLHF
>TRBD1|-|TRBJ1-1|TRBV10-3
TGTGCCATCAGTGAGTCCCGGACAGGGGGTGCCGCTGAAGCTTTCTTT
CAISESRTGGAAEAFF
>-|-|TRBJ1-4|TRBV7-8
TGTGCCAGCAGCTTAGTGTGGTACCCTAAAAATGAAAAACTGTTTTTT
CASSLVWYPKNEKLFF
>-|-|TRBJ1-1|TRBV15
TGTGCCACCAGCAGAGATTTGGGCCCGGCGGACACTGAAGCTTTCTTT
CATSRDLGPADTEAFF
>TRBD1|-|TRBJ1-2|TRBV10-3
TGTGCCATCAGAGGGACAGGGGCAGGAGATGGCTACACCTTC
CAIRGTGAGDGYTF
>-|once|TRBJ2-7|TRBV11-3
TGTGCCAGCAGCTTAGGGCGCAACGAGCAGTACTTC
CASSLGRNEQYF
>-|-|TRBJ1-2|TRBV9
TGTGCCAGCAGCGCATATAATAACTATGGCTACACCTTC
CASSAYNNYGYTF
>-|-|TRBJ2-7|TRBV28
TGTGCCAGCAGTTTATTGTCCCCAACCTTTGCGGAGCAGTACTTC
CASSLLSPTFAEQYF
>-|-|TRBJ1-1|TRBV5-5
TGTGCCAGCAGGCTGGACTTTGGCCTGGGAGCTTTCTTT
CASRLDFGLGAFF
>-|-|TRBJ2-5|TRBV19
TGTGCCAGTAGTCTCTGGACGGGAGAAGAGACCCAGTACTTC
CASSLWTGEETQYF
>-|once|TRBJ2-5|TRBV2
TGTGCCAGCATACTGGGGGTTGGGGAGACCCAGTACTTC
CASILGVGETQYF
>-|once|TRBJ2-1|TRBV7-2
TGTGCCAGCAGCCCGAGGCATGAGCAGTTCTTC
CASSPRHEQFF
>-|-|TRBJ2-3|TRBV24-1
TGTGCCACCAGTGATACTAGATGGGCAGATACGCAGTATTTT
CATSDTRWADTQYF
>TRBD2|-|TRBJ2-7|TRBV7-9
TGTGCCAGCAGCGGAAAGGGACTAGCGGGAGGGCCTCCCGTCCACGAGCAGTACTTC
CASSGKGLAGGPPVHEQYF